The subject of this entry is one TCR beta chain. Its antigen is currently unknown. Researchers ran the PCR with 60 Vbeta and 13 Jbeta primers. Original methodology: Later analysis identified tens of millions of unique TCR beta chains, 9 million to 12 million shared. The data were produced by immunoSEQ multiplex PCR, yet TCRdb's version contains in-frame clones alone and is incomplete. V and J calls and clone size are copied from that table; D and trimming were computed from the DNA. The sample shows a few hundred thousand clones, 82% of them seen only once. The sample originates from a study of cytomegalovirus exposure and HLA in healthy donors. Study-wide points: Researchers counted 150 to 200 TCR beta chains as cytomegalovirus-associated. A link between a missense DCLRE1C variant and TCR beta V- and J-gene trimming emerged from a later analysis.

In germline, CDR1 is SGHVS, CDR2 FNYEAQ. V shed 4 bases, J shed 1 base, and the junction held 8 bases outside the gene matches. This CDR3 is 16 amino acids long. V is TRBV7-6 and J is TRBJ1-1; TRBD1 aligns across 8 bases. The clonotype originates from a middle-aged woman in good health and CMV-seronegative. Sample: PBMCs. CDR3 sequence: CASSSNKDRANTEAFF. The CDR3 nucleotides are TGTGCCAGCAGCTCTAATAAGGACAGGGCGAACACTGAAGCTTTCTTT.